This TCR beta chain comes out of a study of monozygotic twins with inflammatory bowel disease. Study-wide findings and caveats: Healthy co-twins had higher TCRbeta inverse Simpson diversity than their IBD twins.

A remark on this clonotype: The target antigen is unknown.

Using the 5' RACE reads, TCRdb records one entry per CDR3 protein without DNA. The sample shows about 420,000 distinct CDR3 sequences, and 2.4% sits with its ten largest clones. This CDR3 has 16 amino acids. The rearrangement uses TRBV21-1 and TRBJ2-2; no DNA is available, so the TRBD2 call from TCRdb remains unchecked. TRBV21-1 is a recognized pseudogene. The sequence was collected from a human donor with ulcerative colitis or Crohn's disease, or a healthy co-twin of an affected twin (not recorded which). Sequencing used blood. The CDR3 sequence is CAGGRTSGINTGELFF.